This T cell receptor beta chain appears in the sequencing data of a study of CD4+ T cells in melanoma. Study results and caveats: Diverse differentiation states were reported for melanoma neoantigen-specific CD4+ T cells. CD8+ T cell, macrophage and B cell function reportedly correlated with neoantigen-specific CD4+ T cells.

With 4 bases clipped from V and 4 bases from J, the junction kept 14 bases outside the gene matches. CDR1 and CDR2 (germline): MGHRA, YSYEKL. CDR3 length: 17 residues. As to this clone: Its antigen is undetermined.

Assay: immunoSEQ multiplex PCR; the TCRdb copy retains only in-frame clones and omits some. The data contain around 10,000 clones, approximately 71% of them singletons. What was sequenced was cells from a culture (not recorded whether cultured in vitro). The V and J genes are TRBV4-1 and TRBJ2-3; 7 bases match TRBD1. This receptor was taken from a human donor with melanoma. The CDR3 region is CASSPRVRQGNPDTQYF. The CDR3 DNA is TGCGCCAGCAGCCCACGAGTTCGACAGGGTAACCCAGATACGCAGTATTTT.